This TCR beta chain was sequenced in a study of cytomegalovirus exposure and HLA in healthy donors. Findings of the study overall: TCR beta chains associated with HLA were, in a later analysis, more clonally expanded than equally common others.

It was with 60 Vbeta and 13 Jbeta primers that the PCR ran. The protocol was immunoSEQ multiplex PCR, while the TCRdb copy is restricted to in-frame clones and leaves out a portion. This table has about 140,000 clones, 80% to 90% appearing once. As concerns this clone: Its antigen is not identified.

The CDR3 has 15 residues. The V gene's germline CDR1 is MDHEN and CDR2 SYDVKM. V dropped 3 bases and J dropped 9 bases, with 15 bases sitting between them. As for the donors, each was a healthy bone marrow donor. The TCR sequence derives from a woman between 40 and 50 years old in good health and CMV-seropositive. J is TRBJ1-6 and V is TRBV28; tentative D call: TRBD1 (5 bases). Sequenced sample: PBMCs. CDR3 sequence (DNA): TGTGCCAGCAGTTTTCCGGGGCTCGGGAGTTCACCCCTCCACTTT. It yields the protein CASSFPGLGSSPLHF. The variable domain in full, completed from reference TRBV28 and TRBJ1-6, reads DVKVTQSSRYLVKRTGEKVFLECVQDMDHENMFWYRQDPGLGLRLIYFSYDVKMKEKGDIPEGYSVSREKKERFSLILESASTNQTSMYLCASSFPGLGSSPLHFGNGTRLTVT.